This entry is about one T cell receptor beta chain. This specimen belongs to a study of blood T cell repertoires in COVID-19. On the study more broadly: The United States, Italy and Spain provided the acute and convalescent COVID-19 samples. PBMCs, B-cell-depleted T cells, or T cells were the source of the cDNA or gDNA that made up the material.

The Seattle patients, enrolled during active infection, were followed longitudinally. As originally analysed: Amplifying reference gene primers gave estimates of nucleated cell counts. Assay used: immunoSEQ multiplex PCR; TCRdb lists only in-frame clones, some missing. V, J and clone size are taken as reported in that table, and D and trimming were inferred from the DNA itself. This sample has roughly 180,000 clones; about 85% occur once, and the top ten carry around 5.4%. The CDR3 runs to 14 residues. Trimming removed 4 bases from V and 2 bases from J; junction bases left unmatched: 4. Looked up from germline, CDR1 is MNHEY and CDR2 is SMNVEV (reference sequence).

Specimen: peripheral blood. The TCR sequence derives from a woman aged 50 to 60 with COVID-19, enrolled during active disease. J is TRBJ2-7 and V is TRBV27; 8 bases align to TRBD1. The CDR3 loop is CASSSAGGPYEQYF. The CDR3 DNA reads TGTGCCAGCAGTTCGGCAGGGGGCCCCTACGAGCAGTACTTC.